This passage covers 19 T cell receptor beta chains from one sample sequenced in a study of blood T cell repertoires in COVID-19. The method was immunoSEQ multiplex PCR; TCRdb's version includes in-frame clones alone and lacks a portion of them. There are around 310,000 clones in the sample; 90% occur only once, and roughly 1% lies in the top ten. The sequenced sample was peripheral blood. Receptors were obtained from a woman aged 40 to 55 with COVID-19, enrolled during active disease.

The chain links TRBV7-9 to TRBJ1-3; D call uncertain. The germline V gene has CDR1 SEHNR and CDR2 FQNEAQ (reference sequence). The CDR3 length is 13 residues. Trimming shortened V by 6 bases and J by 0 bases, and 6 bases separated the two germline ends. The CDR3: CASRKSSGNTIYF. The CDR3 DNA follows: TGTGCCAGCAGAAAGAGCTCTGGAAACACCATATATTTT.

This chain links TRBV5-4 with TRBJ1-2; D possibly corresponds to TRBD1 (6 bases). The CDR3 has 15 amino acids. Germline V gene sequence: CDR1 SGHNT, CDR2 YYREEE (reference sequence). Trimming stripped 4 bases from V and 4 bases from J, with 17 bases between. The CDR3 reads CASSGPRTDSYGYTF. The CDR3 DNA reads as TGTGCCAGCAGCGGTCCTCGGACAGATTCCTATGGCTACACCTTC.

J is TRBJ2-4 and V is TRBV4-3; 14 bases match TRBD2. The germline CDR1 and CDR2 sequences are LGHNA and YSLEER. The CDR3 is made up of 19 amino acids. Trimming cost V 3 bases and J 0 bases; bases outside gene matches: 7. The CDR3 DNA sequence: TGCGCCAGCAGCCATCGGACTAGCGGGGGGACCCTAGCCAAAAACATTCAGTACTTC. This translates into CASSHRTSGGTLAKNIQYF.

This chain joins TRBV28 and TRBJ1-2; D gene ambiguous. Germline loops: CDR1 MDHEN, CDR2 SYDVKM. Trimming took 1 base from V and 7 from J, leaving 4 bases between them. The CDR3 runs 11 residues. The CDR3, as DNA: TGTGCCAGCAGTTTATTCTCTGGCTACACCTTC. It translates to CASSLFSGYTF.

The sample holds one count of this clone. V is TRBV18 and J is TRBJ1-5, with a possible D match to TRBD1 (5 bases). Trimming removed 3 bases at V and 11 bases at J, with 20 bases between. CDR1 and CDR2 from the germline V gene are KGHSH and LQKENI. The CDR3 spans 15 residues. CDR3 in amino acids: CASSPTREGLAAQHF. The CDR3 region has the DNA TGTGCCAGCTCACCGACCAGGGAGGGTCTGGCGGCCCAGCATTTT.

CDR3 DNA sequence: TGTGCCAGCCTGAAAGGCGGGACAGGAAACTATGGCTACACCTTC. The encoded protein is CASLKGGTGNYGYTF. The rearrangement links TRBV2 to TRBJ1-2, with TRBD1 identical over 8 bases. CDR3 length: 15 residues. J lost 2 bases, V lost 8 bases, and 10 bases had no gene match. Per the germline V gene, CDR1 is SNHLY and CDR2 is FYNNEI.

The chain uses TRBV7-9 and TRBJ2-3; TRBD2 might be the D (5 bases). CDR3 length equals 12 residues. Germline V gives CDR1 SEHNR, CDR2 FQNEAQ (reference sequence). Trimming cost V 5 bases and J 4 bases, with 7 bases left between them. As DNA, the CDR3 is TGTGCCAGCAGCACCGGGGCAGATACGCAGTATTTT. Translation gives CASSTGADTQYF.

This clone was seen a handful of times. The V and J genes are TRBV18 and TRBJ2-7; no definite D call. The ends were cut back, 1 base at V and 6 bases at J, with 10 bases in the middle. Germline V gene lookup returns CDR1 KGHSH and CDR2 LQKENI. This CDR3 region has 13 residues. The CDR3: CASSPRPESEQYF. CDR3 coding DNA: TGTGCCAGCTCACCACGTCCGGAGAGCGAGCAGTACTTC.

This clone was observed a few times. The chain joins TRBV5-4 to TRBJ1-1; TRBD1 matches 12 bases. CDR3 size: 17 residues. V was pared by 5 bases and J by 3 bases, with 11 bases of the junction left unmatched. Germline CDR1 is SGHNT and CDR2 is YYREEE (reference sequence). CDR3 protein: CASSHTGTGGIDTEAFF. In DNA, the CDR3 is TGTGCCAGCAGTCACACCGGGACAGGGGGCATCGACACTGAAGCTTTCTTT.

The chain links TRBV4-3 to TRBJ2-3, with a weak D call TRBD2 (5 bases). The CDR3 loop spans 18 amino acids. Germline V gene lookup returns CDR1 LGHNA and CDR2 YSLEER. Between the trimmed V and J ends, which lost 0 bases and 0 bases, there was a span of 16 bases. The CDR3 region is CASSQDSNGNPSTDTQYF. The CDR3 nucleotides read TGCGCCAGCAGCCAAGATAGTAACGGGAACCCTAGCACAGATACGCAGTATTTT.

The chain recombines TRBV7-2 with TRBJ2-2; the D is unclear. This CDR3 has 13 amino acids. CDR1 is SGHTA and CDR2 is FQGNSA in the germline V gene. V was shortened by 4 bases and J by 1 base, with 4 bases between the two germline ends. The CDR3 here is CASSSRNTGELFF. In nucleotides, the CDR3 is TGTGCCAGCAGCTCCCGGAACACCGGGGAGCTGTTTTTT.

The chain combines TRBV10-3 with TRBJ2-1; tentatively, D is TRBD1 (5 bases). CDR1 is ENHRY and CDR2 is SYGVKD in the germline V gene. This CDR3 region has 14 residues. Trimming removed 2 bases at V and 10 bases at J, with 15 bases between. CDR3 region: CAISEGHRHREQFF. DNA for the CDR3: TGTGCCATCAGTGAGGGACACCGACACAGGGAGCAGTTCTTC.

About this clone: Other DNA sequences in this specimen translate into the identical CDR3. This chain connects TRBV27 to TRBJ1-1; D is possibly TRBD1 (5 bases). Germline V gene sequence: CDR1 MNHEY, CDR2 SMNVEV (reference sequence). V was trimmed by 5 bases and J by 5 bases, leaving 6 bases between them. The CDR3 length is 11 residues. CDR3 amino acids: CASSRGTEAFF. In nucleotides, the CDR3 is TGTGCCAGCAGTCGGGGGACTGAAGCTTTCTTT.

J is TRBJ1-1 and V is TRBV5-6; D is uncertain. CDR3 size: 14 residues. V was trimmed by 2 bases and J by 6 bases, leaving 14 bases between them. In germline, CDR1 is SGHDT, CDR2 YYEEEE. The CDR3 bases are TGTGCCAGCAGCTTACGCGGTGGAGGACCTGAAGCTTTCTTT. Amino acids: CASSLRGGGPEAFF.

The rearrangement joins TRBV27 to TRBJ2-1, with TRBD1 as a possible D gene (7 bases). The CDR3 length is 16 residues. Trimming left V 7 bases short and J 5 bases short, with 21 bases between. Germline CDR1 and CDR2: MNHEY and SMNVEV (reference sequence). The CDR3 DNA reads as TGTGCCAGCACCCACGGATCAGGGGGGATGAACAATGAGCAGTTCTTC. Amino acid sequence: CASTHGSGGMNNEQFF.

The gene calls are TRBV6-5 and TRBJ2-7; a weak D match, TRBD1 (6 bases). CDR1 MNHEY and CDR2 SVGAGI come from the germline V gene. The CDR3 loop spans 15 amino acids. V dropped 6 bases and J dropped 5 bases, with 20 bases sitting between them. The CDR3: CASRAHGASGDEQYF. For the CDR3, the DNA is TGTGCCAGCAGGGCACACGGGGCGTCAGGGGACGAGCAGTACTTC.

The chain has TRBV7-9 and TRBJ1-4, with TRBD1 matching 9 bases. V gave up 0 bases and J gave up 7 bases; unmatched junction bases: 3. Germline V gene sequence: CDR1 SEHNR, CDR2 FQNEAQ (reference sequence). There are 15 residues in the CDR3. The CDR3 sequence: CASSLAGQGLEKLFF. DNA for the CDR3: TGTGCCAGCAGCTTAGCAGGACAGGGGCTTGAAAAACTGTTTTTT.

The chain combines TRBV5-1 with TRBJ1-4, with D perhaps matching TRBD1 (5 bases). Germline values: CDR1 SGHRS, CDR2 YFSETQ. Trimming removed 6 bases from V and 0 bases from J, with 9 bases in between. CDR3 length equals 14 residues. In nucleotides, the CDR3 is TGCGCCAGCAAACAGGTGGCAACTAATGAAAAACTGTTTTTT. Translating it yields CASKQVATNEKLFF.

The chain links TRBV7-2 to TRBJ2-2; perhaps TRBD1 as D (5 bases). V lost 4 bases to trimming and J lost 6 bases, with 12 bases between them. The CDR3 is 14 residues long. Germline V gene lookup returns CDR1 SGHTA and CDR2 FQGNSA. CDR3 loop: CASSSTGKSGELFF. The CDR3 bases are TGTGCCAGCAGCTCAACAGGAAAGTCCGGGGAGCTGTTTTTT. Together with reference TRBV7-2 and TRBJ2-2, the CDR3 gives the full variable domain: GAGVSQSPSNKVTEKGKDVELRCDPISGHTALYWYRQSLGQGLEFLIYFQGNSAPDKSGLPSDRFSAERTGGSVSTLTIQRTQQEDSAVYLCASSSTGKSGELFFGEGSRLTVL.